This is a list of T cell receptor beta chains from one sample in a study of blood T cell repertoires in COVID-19. TCRdb keeps only in-frame clones here, not all; method: immunoSEQ multiplex PCR. The data hold more than 400,000 clones, with approximately 86% observed a single time. Input material: PBMCs or T cells enriched from blood (not recorded which). Receptors were obtained from a woman between 18 and 29 years old who had recovered from COVID-19. Both conserved end residues are part of each CDR3. A D gene is named only where the DNA matches it firmly. Expanded clones are given a class, and other clones once, few, many or no size at all.

>TRBD1|-|TRBV27|TRBJ1-5
CASSSHRDSNNQPQHF
TGTGCCAGCAGTTCCCACCGGGACAGCAATAATCAGCCCCAGCATTTT
>TRBD1|-|TRBV2|TRBJ1-2
CASSEVEAGGWYGYTF
TGTGCCAGCAGTGAAGTTGAGGCAGGGGGCTGGTATGGCTACACCTTC
>-|few|TRBV5-4|TRBJ1-1
CASSYIGQTEAFF
TGTGCCAGCAGCTACATCGGACAGACTGAAGCTTTCTTT
>-|-|TRBV10-3|TRBJ2-3
CAISGLADTQYF
TGTGCCATCAGCGGACTGGCAGATACGCAGTATTTT
>-|-|TRBV5-1|TRBJ2-1
CASRIWGVSYNEQFF
TGCGCCAGCAGGATTTGGGGGGTCTCCTACAATGAGCAGTTCTTC
>-|-|TRBV16|TRBJ1-1
CASSHWGEAAFF
TGTGCCAGCAGCCATTGGGGGGAGGCCGCTTTCTTT
>-|-|TRBV6-5|TRBJ2-7
CASSPTGAGYEQYF
TGTGCCAGCAGTCCAACAGGGGCGGGGTACGAGCAGTACTTC
>TRBD1|-|TRBV6-5|TRBJ1-1
CASSYSTGENTEAFF
TGTGCCAGCAGTTACTCGACAGGGGAAAACACTGAAGCTTTCTTT
>-|-|TRBV2|TRBJ2-7
CASSSFYEQYF
TGTGCCAGCAGTTCGTTCTACGAGCAGTACTTC
>-|once|TRBV30|TRBJ2-3
CAWSPFDSVAPDTQYF
TGTGCCTGGAGTCCCTTCGACAGCGTCGCCCCAGATACGCAGTATTTT
>-|-|TRBV5-4|TRBJ1-6
CASSLGRGGDSPLHF
TGTGCCAGCAGCTTGGGACGGGGAGGCGATTCACCCCTCCACTTT
>-|-|TRBV30|TRBJ2-7
CAWSSYSSDEQYF
TGTGCCTGGAGTTCGTATAGCAGCGACGAGCAGTACTTC
>-|-|TRBV11-3|TRBJ1-1
CASSLEGDTEAFF
TGTGCCAGCAGCTTAGAAGGGGACACTGAAGCTTTCTTT
>-|-|TRBV4-1|TRBJ1-2
CASSQDSYGYTF
TGCGCCAGCAGCCAAGACAGCTATGGCTACACCTTC
>TRBD1|-|TRBV7-9|TRBJ2-7
CASNPGTGGSYEQYF
TGTGCCAGCAACCCCGGGACAGGGGGCTCCTACGAGCAGTACTTC
>-|-|TRBV5-1|TRBJ1-2
CASSLLASSYGYTF
TGCGCCAGCAGCTTACTTGCGTCTTCCTATGGCTACACCTTC
>TRBD1|-|TRBV18|TRBJ1-2
CASSPGQGPYGYTF
TGTGCCAGCTCACCCGGACAGGGGCCATATGGCTACACCTTC
>-|-|TRBV30|TRBJ2-5
CAWSDREETQYF
TGTGCCTGGTCTGACAGAGAAGAGACCCAGTACTTC
>TRBD1|once|TRBV6-6|TRBJ2-7
CASSTTGQIYEQYF
TGTGCCAGCAGCACCACGGGACAGATCTACGAGCAGTACTTC
>-|-|TRBV7-9|TRBJ2-3
CASSFGGLVDTQYF
TGTGCCAGCAGCTTCGGGGGGCTGGTAGATACGCAGTATTTT
>-|-|TRBV30|TRBJ1-1
CAGNRAEAFF
TGTGCCGGGAACAGGGCCGAAGCTTTCTTT
>-|-|TRBV7-2|TRBJ1-5
CARSRGGAAQPQHF
TGTGCCAGGAGCCGTGGGGGGGCGGCTCAGCCCCAGCATTTT
>TRBD1|-|TRBV6-2/TRBV6-3|TRBJ1-4
CASSPISGTETNEKLFF
TGTGCCAGCAGCCCTATCTCGGGGACAGAAACTAATGAAAAACTGTTTTTT
>TRBD1|-|TRBV6-4|TRBJ1-1
CASSDNRGSRTEAFF
TGTGCCAGCAGTGACAACAGGGGGTCGCGCACTGAAGCTTTCTTT
>TRBD2|-|TRBV7-6|TRBJ2-3
CASSLAGRGGEGTQYF
TGTGCCAGCAGCTTAGCGGGGCGGGGGGGCGAAGGTACGCAGTATTTT
>-|-|TRBV7-8|TRBJ2-7
CASSLGNSQFLNEQYF
TGTGCCAGCAGCTTAGGAAACAGTCAGTTTTTGAACGAGCAGTACTTC
>TRBD1|-|TRBV7-6|TRBJ2-2
CASSLRGFMTGMESGELFF
TGTGCCAGCAGCTTAAGGGGTTTTATGACAGGGATGGAGTCCGGGGAGCTGTTTTTT
>TRBD1|-|TRBV4-1|TRBJ1-5
CASSQFSGTGGPYSNQPQHF
TGCGCCAGCAGCCAATTTTCCGGGACAGGGGGACCTTATAGCAATCAGCCCCAGCATTTT
>-|-|TRBV6-2/TRBV6-3|TRBJ1-6
CASSRAAGPYNSPLHF
TGTGCCAGCAGCCGCGCAGCGGGACCTTATAATTCACCCCTCCACTTT
>TRBD1|-|TRBV2|TRBJ2-5
CASSHRGSRQETQYF
TGTGCCAGCAGCCACAGGGGGAGTAGACAAGAGACCCAGTACTTC
>-|-|TRBV30|TRBJ2-3
CAWSQSADTQYF
TGTGCCTGGAGTCAATCGGCAGATACGCAGTATTTT
>-|-|TRBV5-1|TRBJ1-1
CASSWQVNTEAFF
TGCGCCAGCAGCTGGCAGGTGAACACTGAAGCTTTCTTT
>TRBD1|-|TRBV2|TRBJ1-2
CASRRGQDYGYTF
TGTGCCAGCAGAAGGGGGCAGGACTATGGCTACACCTTC
>-|-|TRBV2|TRBJ1-4
CASSTREGFYEKLFF
TGTGCCAGCAGCACGAGGGAAGGTTTTTATGAAAAACTGTTTTTT
>TRBD1|-|TRBV27|TRBJ2-7
CASSVGTGDPYEQYF
TGTGCCAGCAGTGTCGGGACAGGGGACCCCTACGAGCAGTACTTC
>-|once|TRBV30|TRBJ1-1
CAWTTGLNTEAFF
TGTGCCTGGACGACAGGCTTGAACACTGAAGCTTTCTTT
>-|-|TRBV7-8|TRBJ1-4
CASKRRGVGEKLFF
TGTGCCAGCAAGAGGAGGGGAGTAGGTGAAAAACTGTTTTTT
>-|-|TRBV18|TRBJ1-5
CASSPRGGEGQPQHF
TGTGCCAGCTCACCACGGGGAGGGGAGGGTCAGCCCCAGCATTTT
>-|-|TRBV2|TRBJ2-7
CASSERLAYEQYF
TGTGCCAGCAGTGAGAGACTAGCCTACGAGCAGTACTTC
>-|-|TRBV28|TRBJ1-4
CASSLKGGDEKLFF
TGTGCCAGCAGTTTGAAGGGGGGGGATGAAAAACTGTTTTTT
>-|-|TRBV28|TRBJ1-6
CASKGRSSYNSPLHF
TGTGCCAGCAAAGGCAGGTCCTCCTATAATTCACCCCTCCACTTT
>TRBD1|few|TRBV5-6|TRBJ1-1
CASSLDGTGYTEAFF
TGTGCCAGCAGCTTGGATGGGACAGGGTACACTGAAGCTTTCTTT
>-|-|TRBV7-9|TRBJ1-1
CASSSGSAGAFF
TGTGCCAGCAGCTCGGGGAGTGCGGGGGCTTTCTTT